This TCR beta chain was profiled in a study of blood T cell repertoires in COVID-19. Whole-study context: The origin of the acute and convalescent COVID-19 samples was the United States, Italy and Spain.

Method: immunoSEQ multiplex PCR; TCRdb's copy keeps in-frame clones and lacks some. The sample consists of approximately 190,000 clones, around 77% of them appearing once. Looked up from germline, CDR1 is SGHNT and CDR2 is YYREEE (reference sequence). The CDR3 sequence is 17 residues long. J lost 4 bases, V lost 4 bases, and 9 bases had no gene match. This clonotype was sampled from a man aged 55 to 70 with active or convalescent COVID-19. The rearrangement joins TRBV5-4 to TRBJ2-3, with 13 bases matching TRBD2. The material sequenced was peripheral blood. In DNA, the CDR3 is TGTGCCAGCAGCCGAAGGACTAGCGGGAGTAGGGCAGATACGCAGTATTTT. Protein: CASSRRTSGSRADTQYF.